Following are 21 T cell receptor beta chains from one sample sequenced in a study of identical twins. TCRdb reprocessed the 5' RACE reads via MiXCR and lists one record per CDR3 protein. Of fewer than 550,000 distinct CDR3 sequences in the sample, approximately 14% were seen once. The sample was also reused in another study, on yellow fever vaccine responses in identical twins.

Sequencing was carried out using CD4+ T cells sorted from blood. The receptors come from a woman between 18 and 29 years old in good health.

This clonotype was observed a few times. The J gene is TRBJ2-3, the V gene TRBV6-1; the D gene is possibly TRBD2 (6 bases). The CDR3 contains 16 residues. Germline V gives CDR1 MNHNS, CDR2 SASEGT. V shed 5 bases and J shed 8 bases, with 23 bases lying between them. CDR3 loop: CASSPGERTSRRTQYF. The CDR3 DNA reads TGTGCCAGCAGTCCGGGGGAACGGACTTCCCGACGTACGCAGTATTTT.

In its sample, this clonotype was seen a few times. V and J are TRBV18 and TRBJ2-5; D ambiguous. This CDR3 has 15 amino acids. V lost 1 base and J lost 2, with 11 bases in between. Per the germline V gene, CDR1 is KGHSH and CDR2 is LQKENI. The CDR3 DNA reads TGTGCCAGCTCACCACGCCCGTTGCGACAAGAGACCCAGTACTTC. Its translation: CASSPRPLRQETQYF. Supplemented by reference TRBV18 and TRBJ2-5, the full variable domain reads NAGVMQNPRHLVRRRGQEARLRCSPMKGHSHVYWYRQLPEEGLKFMVYLQKENIIDESGMPKERFSAEFPKEGPSILRIQQVVRGDSAAYFCASSPRPLRQETQYFGPGTRLLVL.

This clonotype was counted at least ten times. The chain uses TRBV5-1 and TRBJ1-1; TRBD1 aligns across 9 bases. With V trimmed by 0 bases and J by 1 base, 4 bases remained unmatched. This CDR3 contains 16 residues. CDR1 SGHRS and CDR2 YFSETQ come from the germline V gene. This CDR3 reads CASSLGDRATNTEAFF. In DNA form, the CDR3 reads TGCGCCAGCAGCTTGGGGGACAGGGCGACGAACACTGAAGCTTTCTTT.

V and J are TRBV5-1 and TRBJ2-7; D gene ambiguous. Looked up from germline, CDR1 is SGHRS and CDR2 is YFSETQ. V lost 1 base and J lost 3, with 11 bases in between. The CDR3 is 14 amino acids. CDR3 DNA: TGCGCCAGCAGCTTGCTATTAGGTAACTACGAGCAGTACTTC. This translates into CASSLLLGNYEQYF.

V and J are TRBV25-1 and TRBJ2-7; D not resolved. Trimming pared 9 bases from V and 5 bases from J, leaving 8 bases between. This CDR3 is built from 10 residues. CDR1 MGHDK and CDR2 SYGVNS come from the germline V gene. DNA for the CDR3: TGTGCCAGTCCGGACCACGAGCAGTACTTC. Translation gives CASPDHEQYF.

This clonotype has a handful of counts. This rearrangement joins TRBV12-3 or TRBV12-4 to TRBJ2-1, with D tentatively TRBD1 (5 bases). Trimming removed 7 bases at V and 6 bases at J, with 10 bases between. The CDR3 length is 12 residues. The CDR3 loop is CASTLRGNEQFF. CDR3 nucleotides: TGTGCCAGCACCCTAAGGGGCAATGAGCAGTTCTTC.

This clonotype occurred many times. This chain connects TRBV4-3 to TRBJ2-3; possibly TRBD1 or TRBD2 for D (5 bases each). V was clipped by 0 bases and J by 4 bases, with 17 bases between them. Germline CDR1 reads LGHNA; CDR2 reads YSLEER. The CDR3 is made up of 17 amino acids. CDR3 coding DNA: TGCGCCAGCAGCCAAGAGGCGGGTGCAGGGATAGCAGATACGCAGTATTTT. Translating it yields CASSQEAGAGIADTQYF.

This sequence joins TRBV2 and TRBJ1-5, with D unresolved. The germline V and J ends were trimmed by 6 bases and 2 bases, with 11 bases remaining between them. The CDR3 contains 14 residues. Looked up from germline, CDR1 is SNHLY and CDR2 is FYNNEI. The CDR3 sequence is CASSAFLGNQPQHF. The CDR3, as DNA: TGTGCCAGCAGCGCCTTCCTGGGCAATCAGCCCCAGCATTTT.

This clonotype was observed at least ten times. The chain has TRBV20-1 and TRBJ2-7; D gene unclear. The CDR3 is 13 residues long. Germline CDR1 is DFQATT and CDR2 is SNEGSKA (reference sequence). V lost 3 bases and J 2 bases, leaving 11 bases between the germline ends. CDR3 in DNA: TGCAGTGCTAGTGTTCCCAGAACCTACGAGCAGTACTTC. Protein: CSASVPRTYEQYF.

This clonotype was detected a few times. The chain has TRBV24-1 and TRBJ2-3; D is perhaps TRBD2 (5 bases). Germline V gives CDR1 KGHDR, CDR2 SFDVKD. The CDR3 runs 16 residues. Trimming took 4 bases from V and 0 from J, leaving 13 bases between them. The CDR3 nucleotides are TGTGCCACCAGTGACAGTAGCGCTACTAGCACAGATACGCAGTATTTT. Its translation: CATSDSSATSTDTQYF.

The chain has TRBV20-1 and TRBJ2-5, with TRBD1 matching 7 bases. The germline V gene has CDR1 DFQATT and CDR2 SNEGSKA (reference sequence). Trimming took 5 bases from V and 4 from J; bases not matched to a gene: 7. CDR3 size: 13 residues. CDR3 DNA: TGCAGTGCTCCAGACAGGGCGGGAGAGACCCAGTACTTC. Protein sequence: CSAPDRAGETQYF.

Turning to this clonotype: The junction and the germline gene differ at one end; a read error may be behind it. The genes are TRBV5-1 and TRBJ1-1; D might be TRBD1 (6 bases). The CDR3 is made up of 14 amino acids. Germline CDR1 reads SGHRS; CDR2 reads YFSETQ. CDR3 residues: CASRKGQGSTAAFF. CDR3 coding DNA: TGCGCCAGCAGGAAGGGACAAGGGAGCACTGCAGCTTTCTTT.

This clonotype came up a few times. The chain has TRBV29-1 and TRBJ1-3; D perhaps matches TRBD1 (5 bases). Trimming pared 7 bases from V and 6 bases from J, leaving 19 bases between. The CDR3 totals 14 residues. Germline values: CDR1 SQVTM, CDR2 ANQGSEA. The CDR3 coding sequence is TGCAGCGCGATTGGTGGGGGAGGAATAAACACCATATATTTT. It translates to CSAIGGGGINTIYF.

This clonotype was seen more than once but under ten times. The chain joins TRBV20-1 to TRBJ1-1, with a tentative D call TRBD1 (5 bases). V was shortened by 5 bases and J by 8 bases, with 15 bases between the two germline ends. This CDR3 region has 12 residues. The V gene's germline CDR1 is DFQATT and CDR2 SNEGSKA (reference sequence). The CDR3 protein is CSASRDDHEAFF. The CDR3 nucleotides are TGCAGTGCTTCACGGGACGATCACGAAGCTTTCTTT.

A few counts support this clonotype. This chain uses TRBV29-1 with TRBJ2-1; 10 bases align to TRBD2. The trim removed 5 bases at V and 5 bases at J, leaving 9 bases unmatched. CDR1 SQVTM and CDR2 ANQGSEA come from the germline V gene. The CDR3 is 15 residues long. The CDR3: CSVRFGLAADNEQFF. CDR3 nucleotides: TGCAGCGTTCGTTTCGGACTAGCGGCGGACAATGAGCAGTTCTTC.

The rearrangement uses TRBV6-2 or TRBV6-3 and TRBJ2-1, with 7 bases aligning to TRBD1. The CDR3 runs to 15 residues. The germline CDR1 and CDR2 sequences are MNHEY and SVGEGT. With 6 bases clipped from V and 6 bases from J, the junction kept 11 bases outside the gene matches. CDR3 sequence (DNA): TGTGCCAGCAGCCGCAGACAGGGCAGCTCCAATGAGCAGTTCTTC. It specifies CASSRRQGSSNEQFF.

This clonotype was detected a few times. The gene calls are TRBV18 and TRBJ2-1; 11 bases align to TRBD1. Germline V gene sequence: CDR1 KGHSH, CDR2 LQKENI. The CDR3 spans 17 residues. Trimming took 0 bases from V and 7 from J; bases not matched to a gene: 8. The CDR3 spells CASSPPFGQGAWNEQFF. In DNA, the CDR3 is TGTGCCAGCTCACCACCGTTTGGACAGGGGGCATGGAATGAGCAGTTCTTC.

The chain joins TRBV7-6 to TRBJ2-7; D perhaps matches TRBD2 (5 bases). Germline CDR1 and CDR2: SGHVS and FNYEAQ. The V end lost 7 bases, the J end lost 0 bases, and 13 bases lay between the germline ends. This CDR3 has 14 residues. CDR3 loop: CASKRGPISYEQYF. The CDR3 DNA is TGTGCCAGCAAACGAGGGCCAATCTCCTACGAGCAGTACTTC.

The chain carries TRBV9 and TRBJ2-7; 8 nucleotides agree with TRBD2. The CDR3 runs to 15 residues. The germline V gene encodes CDR1 SGDLS and CDR2 YYNGEE. V shed 0 bases and J 2 bases; nucleotides not matched to a gene: 4. The CDR3 DNA follows: TGTGCCAGCAGCGTAGATACTAGCGGACCCTACGAGCAGTACTTC. Its translation is CASSVDTSGPYEQYF.

The chain couples TRBV29-1 to TRBJ2-7; D is perhaps TRBD1 or TRBD2 (5 bases each). The CDR3 is 13 amino acids. Germline CDR1 SQVTM, CDR2 ANQGSEA. Trimming took off 4 bases at V and 3 bases at J, with 13 bases between the two ends. CDR3: CSVARGEYYEQYF. CDR3 nucleotides: TGCAGCGTTGCCAGAGGGGAGTACTACGAGCAGTACTTC.

The V and J genes are TRBV6-2 or TRBV6-3 and TRBJ2-5; 9 bases fit TRBD1. CDR1 is MNHEY and CDR2 is SVGEGT in the germline V gene. Trimming cost V 2 bases and J 2 bases; bases outside gene matches: 12. This CDR3 is 18 amino acids long. The CDR3 is CASSYGTGRGPPQETQYF. CDR3 sequence (DNA): TGTGCCAGCAGTTACGGGACAGGGCGAGGACCACCGCAAGAGACCCAGTACTTC.